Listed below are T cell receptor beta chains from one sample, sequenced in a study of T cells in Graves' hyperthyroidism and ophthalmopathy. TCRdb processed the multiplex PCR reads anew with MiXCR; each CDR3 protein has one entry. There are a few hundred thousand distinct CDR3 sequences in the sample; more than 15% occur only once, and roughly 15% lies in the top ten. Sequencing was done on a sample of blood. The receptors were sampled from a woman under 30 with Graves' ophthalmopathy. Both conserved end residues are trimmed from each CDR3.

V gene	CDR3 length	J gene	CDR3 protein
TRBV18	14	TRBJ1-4	ASSRGQGGPNEKLF
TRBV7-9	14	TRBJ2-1	ASSPLSWGPYNEQF
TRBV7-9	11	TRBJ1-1	ASSLGEATEAF
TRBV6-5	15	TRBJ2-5	ASSYDWTGGGQETQY
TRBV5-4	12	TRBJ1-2	ASSFIQGDYGYT
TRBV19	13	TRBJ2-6	ASSMGDRGANVLT
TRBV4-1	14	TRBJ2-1	ASSQALQGGYNEQF
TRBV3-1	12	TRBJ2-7	ASGLTGTSYEQY
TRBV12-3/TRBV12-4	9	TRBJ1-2	ASSLNEGYT
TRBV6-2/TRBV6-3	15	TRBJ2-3	ASSYPSASGRTDTQY
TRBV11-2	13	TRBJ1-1	ASSWTGTENTEAF
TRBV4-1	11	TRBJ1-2	ASSMALVDGYT
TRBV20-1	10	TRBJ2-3	SGASSTDTQY
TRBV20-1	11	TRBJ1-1	SARTGSGTEAF
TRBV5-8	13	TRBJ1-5	ASSQSAQGGQPQH
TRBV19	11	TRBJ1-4	ASSLEWTEKLF
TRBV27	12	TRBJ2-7	ASSFMGRVGEQY
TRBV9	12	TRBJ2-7	ASSGGDRVYEQY
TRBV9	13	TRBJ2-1	ASSVLGGGYNEQF
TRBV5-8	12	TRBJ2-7	ASSLGDRFYEQY
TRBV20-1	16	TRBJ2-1	SALTGTSGGITYNEQF
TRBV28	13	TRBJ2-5	ASSLGQGSVETQY
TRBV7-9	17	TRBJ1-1	ASSLPPNLGPQLRAEAF
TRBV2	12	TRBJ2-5	AMIPDSLQETQY
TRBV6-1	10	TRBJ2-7	ASWDTSYEQY
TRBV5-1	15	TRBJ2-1	ASSPGTSGESYNEQF
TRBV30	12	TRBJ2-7	AWENSGRGYEQY
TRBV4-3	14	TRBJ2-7	ASSQVGGDRANEQY
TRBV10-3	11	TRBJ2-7	AISELTVSEQY
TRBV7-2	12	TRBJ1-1	ASSLDSANTEAF
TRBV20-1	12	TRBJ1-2	SARIPQGNYGYT
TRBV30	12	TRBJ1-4	AWNHGTTNEKLF
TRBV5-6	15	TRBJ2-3	ASSLEAGLAGRHTQY
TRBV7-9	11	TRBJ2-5	ASSKQGPETQY
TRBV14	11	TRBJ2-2	ASSQASAGELF
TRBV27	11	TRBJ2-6	ASRTTGANVLT
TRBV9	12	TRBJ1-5	ASSVESGDQPQH
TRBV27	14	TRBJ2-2	ASSFFPTGATGELF
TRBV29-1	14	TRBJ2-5	SVGSGLAGERETQY
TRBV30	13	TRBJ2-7	AWSSPGVSSYEQY
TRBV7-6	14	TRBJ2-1	ASSLGAGTGDDEQF
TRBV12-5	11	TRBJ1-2	ASGLNNVYGYT
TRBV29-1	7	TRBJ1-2	SVSGGCT
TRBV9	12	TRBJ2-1	ASSVQGGGNEQF
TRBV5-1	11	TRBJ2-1	ASSLRNYNEQF
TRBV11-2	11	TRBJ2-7	ASSPYREAEQY
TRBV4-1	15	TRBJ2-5	ASSRAPGLSEEETQY